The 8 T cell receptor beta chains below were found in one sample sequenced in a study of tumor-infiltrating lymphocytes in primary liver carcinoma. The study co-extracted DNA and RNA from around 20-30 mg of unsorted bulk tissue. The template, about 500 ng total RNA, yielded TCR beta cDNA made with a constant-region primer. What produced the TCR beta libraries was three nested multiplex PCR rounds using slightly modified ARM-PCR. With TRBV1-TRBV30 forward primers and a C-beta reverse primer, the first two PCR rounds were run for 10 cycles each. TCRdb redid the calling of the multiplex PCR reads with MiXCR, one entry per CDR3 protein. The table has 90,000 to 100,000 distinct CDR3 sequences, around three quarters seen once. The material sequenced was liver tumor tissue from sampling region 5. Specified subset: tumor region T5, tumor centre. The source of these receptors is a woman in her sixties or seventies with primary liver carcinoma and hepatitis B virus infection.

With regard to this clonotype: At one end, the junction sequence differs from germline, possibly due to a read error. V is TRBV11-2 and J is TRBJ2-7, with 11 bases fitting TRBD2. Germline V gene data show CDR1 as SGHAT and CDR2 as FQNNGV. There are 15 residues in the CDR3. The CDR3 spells CASSLDGSGRAEQYF. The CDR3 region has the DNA TGTGCTAGCAGCTTAGATGGTAGCGGGAGGGCCGAGCAGTACTTC. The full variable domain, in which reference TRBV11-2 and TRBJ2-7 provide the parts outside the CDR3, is EAGVAQSPRYKIIEKRQSVAFWCNPISGHATLYWYQQILGQGPKLLIQFQNNGVVDDSQLPKDRFSAERLKGVDSTLKIQPAKLEDSAVYLCASSLDGSGRAEQYFGPGTRLTVT.

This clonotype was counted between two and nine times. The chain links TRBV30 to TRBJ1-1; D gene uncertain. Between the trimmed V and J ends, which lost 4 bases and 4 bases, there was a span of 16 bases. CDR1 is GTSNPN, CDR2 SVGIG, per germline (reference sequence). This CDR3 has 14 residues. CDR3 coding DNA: TGTGCCTGGACCACTGGGGAGGGCGCCACTGAAGCTTTCTTT. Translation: CAWTTGEGATEAFF.

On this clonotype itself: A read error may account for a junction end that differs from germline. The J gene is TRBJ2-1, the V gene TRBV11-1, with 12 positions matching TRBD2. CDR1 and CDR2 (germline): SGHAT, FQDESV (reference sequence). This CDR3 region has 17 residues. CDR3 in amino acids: CVSSSPKTSGSPLEQFF. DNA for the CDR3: TGTGTCAGCAGCTCCCCCAAGACTAGCGGGAGTCCCTTGGAGCAGTTCTTC.

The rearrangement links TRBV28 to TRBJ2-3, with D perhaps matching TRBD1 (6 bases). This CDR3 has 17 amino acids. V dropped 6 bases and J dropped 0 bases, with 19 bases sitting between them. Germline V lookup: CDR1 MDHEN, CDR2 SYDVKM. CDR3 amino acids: CASRKGGGCPSTDTQYF. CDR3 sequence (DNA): TGTGCCAGCAGGAAAGGGGGTGGCTGCCCTAGCACAGATACGCAGTATTTT.

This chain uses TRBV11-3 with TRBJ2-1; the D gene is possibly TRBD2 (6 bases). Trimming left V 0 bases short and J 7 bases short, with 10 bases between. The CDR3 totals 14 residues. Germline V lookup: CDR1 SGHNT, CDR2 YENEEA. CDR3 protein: CASSLDGSPNEQFF. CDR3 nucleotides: TGTGCCAGCAGCTTAGACGGGAGCCCTAATGAGCAGTTCTTC.

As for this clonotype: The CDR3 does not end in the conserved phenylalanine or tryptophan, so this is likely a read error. The CDR3 DNA is TGCGCCAGCAGGATTACCTCTGGGGCCAACGTCCTGACTTTA. The encoded protein is CASRITSGANVLTL. The rearrangement joins TRBV10-2 to TRBJ2-6; D gene ambiguous. Trimming pared 6 bases from V and 0 bases from J, leaving 6 bases between. The CDR3 is made up of 14 amino acids. Germline assignment: CDR1 WSHSY and CDR2 SAAADI.

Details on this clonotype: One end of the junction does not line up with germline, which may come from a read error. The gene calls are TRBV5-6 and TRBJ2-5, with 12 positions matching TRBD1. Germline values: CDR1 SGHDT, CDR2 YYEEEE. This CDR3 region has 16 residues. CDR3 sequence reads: CASSLTGQGALETRYF. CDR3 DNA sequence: TGTGCCAGCAGCTTAACGGGACAGGGGGCCCTAGAGACCCGGTACTTC.

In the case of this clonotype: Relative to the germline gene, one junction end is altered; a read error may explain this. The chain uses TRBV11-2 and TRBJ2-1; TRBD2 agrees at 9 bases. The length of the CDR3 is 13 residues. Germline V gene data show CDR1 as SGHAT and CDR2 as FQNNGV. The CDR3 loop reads CAGSWTSVAEQFF. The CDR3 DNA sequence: TGCGCCGGCAGCTGGACTAGCGTGGCAGAGCAGTTCTTC.